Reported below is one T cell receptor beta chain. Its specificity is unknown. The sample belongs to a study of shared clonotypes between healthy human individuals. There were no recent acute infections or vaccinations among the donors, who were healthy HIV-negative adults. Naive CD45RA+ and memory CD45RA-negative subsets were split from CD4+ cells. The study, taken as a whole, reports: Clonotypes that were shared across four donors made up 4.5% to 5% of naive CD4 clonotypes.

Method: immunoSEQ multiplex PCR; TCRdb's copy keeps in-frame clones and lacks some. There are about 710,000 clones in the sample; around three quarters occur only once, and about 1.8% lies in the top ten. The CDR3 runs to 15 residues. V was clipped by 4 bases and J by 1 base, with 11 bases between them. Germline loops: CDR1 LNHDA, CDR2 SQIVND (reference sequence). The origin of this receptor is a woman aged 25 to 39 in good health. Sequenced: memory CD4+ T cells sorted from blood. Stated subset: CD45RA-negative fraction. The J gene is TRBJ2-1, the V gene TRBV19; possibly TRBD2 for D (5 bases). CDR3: CASSKVATSYNEQFF. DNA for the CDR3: TGTGCCAGTAGTAAAGTAGCGACATCCTACAATGAGCAGTTCTTC. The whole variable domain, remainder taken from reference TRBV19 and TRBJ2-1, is DGGITQSPKYLFRKEGQNVTLSCEQNLNHDAMYWYRQDPGQGLRLIYYSQIVNDFQKGDIAEGYSVSREKKESFPLTVTSAQKNPTAFYLCASSKVATSYNEQFFGPGTRLTVL.